This T cell receptor beta chain was found in a study of blood T cells in healthy people across ages. The study, taken as a whole, reports: Versus aged donors, long-lived donors had higher diversity and more naive CD4+ cells.

The second PCR ran roughly 6 to 12 cycles with a sample-barcoded 5' primer and J-beta primers. TCRdb independently ran MiXCR on the 5' RACE reads; one entry per CDR3 protein. The sample consists of roughly 800,000 distinct CDR3 sequences, approximately 25% of them appearing once. Germline V gene sequence: CDR1 ENHRY, CDR2 SYGVKD. Deletions cut 4 bases from V and 5 bases from J, with 9 bases between. The CDR3 is 12 residues long. A remark on this clonotype: Antigen: not known.

These data were also reused for a study on T cells of mothers and their children.

This TCR was recovered from a boy aged 5-17 years in good health. The sample consisted of blood. V is TRBV10-3 and J is TRBJ2-7; D could derive from TRBD1 or TRBD2 (5 bases each). CDR3 bases: TGTGCCATCAGTGGGGGGAGCAACGAGCAGTACTTC. Protein: CAISGGSNEQYF.